This T cell receptor beta chain originates from a study of T cell responses to AZD1222 COVID-19 vaccine. TCRdb's copy holds only in-frame clones and misses some; the assay was immunoSEQ multiplex PCR. The sample has 95,000 to 150,000 clones; 75% to 95% are singletons. This clone was recorded once. This specimen was peripheral blood, taken on day 0 of AZD1222 vaccination. The TCR was taken from an adult in good health.

The CDR3 coding sequence is TGCGCCAGCAGCTCGGGACTAGCTCTCGGTGAGCAGTTCTTC. It is translated as CASSSGLALGEQFF. This chain links TRBV5-1 with TRBJ2-1; 9 positions match TRBD2. Trimming took 3 bases from V and 9 from J; bases not matched to a gene: 7. This CDR3 has 14 amino acids. Germline CDR1 and CDR2: SGHRS and YFSETQ.